This T cell receptor beta chain was documented in a study of cytomegalovirus exposure and HLA in healthy donors. The repertoire was sequenced with immunoSEQ multiplex PCR; TCRdb's copy has only in-frame clones and lacks some. The sample carries around 120,000 clones, about 88% recorded once. Germline CDR1 is MNHEY and CDR2 is SMNVEV (reference sequence). J lost 9 bases, V lost 6 bases, and 6 bases had no gene match. CDR3 length: 12 residues. The TCR was taken from a man younger than 30 in good health and CMV-seropositive. The chain combines TRBV27 with TRBJ1-1; 8 bases are a match to TRBD1. The sequenced sample consisted of PBMCs. The CDR3 sequence: CASRPGQGKAFF. CDR3 nucleotide sequence: TGTGCCAGCAGGCCCGGACAGGGAAAAGCTTTCTTT.